This section outlines one TCR beta chain sequence together with its context. Its specificity is not known. The sample is drawn from a study of shared clonotypes between healthy human individuals. Broader study findings: Generation of non-shared clonotypes was less probable than generation of clonotypes shared by all four donors. Incomplete sequencing of sorted subsets was indicated by rarefaction despite large depth.

Naivety among CD8 cells was defined by CD45RO negativity and positive CCR7 selection, thereby excluding terminally differentiated effector memory CD45RA+ cells. Every one of the donors was a Caucasian adult that lived in Nashville, Tennessee. This CDR3 is built from 14 residues. Germline V gene lookup returns CDR1 LNHDA and CDR2 SQIVND (reference sequence). V shed 10 bases, J shed 3 bases, and the junction held 12 bases outside the gene matches. Clones were sequenced by immunoSEQ multiplex PCR, and TCRdb holds only the in-frame ones, with some missing. The data contain under 1 million clones, roughly 96% of them seen just once; the ten biggest clones take up about 0.22%.

The V gene is TRBV19, the J gene TRBJ2-7, with 7 nucleotides matching TRBD2. This clonotype originated in a young man in good health. Sample: naive CD8+ T cells sorted from blood. CDR3 residues: CATAPGGFGYEQYF. The CDR3 coding sequence is TGTGCCACCGCACCCGGGGGGTTTGGCTACGAGCAGTACTTC.